The clone carrying this TCR beta chain has only a few counts. CDR3 length: 13 amino acids. V was clipped by 7 bases and J by 2 bases, with 8 bases between them. Germline assignment: CDR1 MNHNS and CDR2 SASEGT. This entry belongs to a study of prognosis after radiotherapy for stage I lung cancer. The study amplified the TCR beta CDR3 region from genomic DNA. This amplification was carried out by two rounds of multiplex PCR. Round one of PCR was performed, and it used primers specific to each TRBV and TRBJ gene. TCRdb passed the multiplex PCR reads through MiXCR, listing each CDR3 protein once. The table shows about 26,000 distinct CDR3 sequences, with around 30% occurring only once.

Here the sequenced sample was PBMCs, taken before or after stereotactic body radiation therapy (not recorded which). The clonotype originates from a donor of 50 years or more with non-small cell lung cancer. The chain recombines TRBV6-1 with TRBJ2-2; D is unresolved. The CDR3 region is CASINSNTGELFF. The CDR3 nucleotides read TGTGCCAGCATAAACTCTAACACCGGGGAGCTGTTTTTT.